The clone carrying this T cell receptor (beta chain) was observed many times. TCRdb recomputed calls from the reads with MiXCR, one row per CDR3 protein. The table includes some 200,000 distinct CDR3 sequences, more than 9% detected once. This entry comes from a study of T cell repertoires in cytomegalovirus infection. V was trimmed by 4 bases and J by 3 bases, leaving 9 bases between them. The CDR3 is 13 residues long. Germline lookup yields CDR1 SGHTA and CDR2 FQGNSA. The source of this sequence is a human donor in good health (CMV status not recorded). Some clones in this sample may be carry-over from other donors' samples. The chain uses TRBV7-2 and TRBJ1-2, with D unclear. Sequencing was done on a sample of PBMCs. CDR3 in DNA: TGTGCCAGCAGCTACCAGCCGGACTATGGCTACACCTTC. It is translated as CASSYQPDYGYTF.